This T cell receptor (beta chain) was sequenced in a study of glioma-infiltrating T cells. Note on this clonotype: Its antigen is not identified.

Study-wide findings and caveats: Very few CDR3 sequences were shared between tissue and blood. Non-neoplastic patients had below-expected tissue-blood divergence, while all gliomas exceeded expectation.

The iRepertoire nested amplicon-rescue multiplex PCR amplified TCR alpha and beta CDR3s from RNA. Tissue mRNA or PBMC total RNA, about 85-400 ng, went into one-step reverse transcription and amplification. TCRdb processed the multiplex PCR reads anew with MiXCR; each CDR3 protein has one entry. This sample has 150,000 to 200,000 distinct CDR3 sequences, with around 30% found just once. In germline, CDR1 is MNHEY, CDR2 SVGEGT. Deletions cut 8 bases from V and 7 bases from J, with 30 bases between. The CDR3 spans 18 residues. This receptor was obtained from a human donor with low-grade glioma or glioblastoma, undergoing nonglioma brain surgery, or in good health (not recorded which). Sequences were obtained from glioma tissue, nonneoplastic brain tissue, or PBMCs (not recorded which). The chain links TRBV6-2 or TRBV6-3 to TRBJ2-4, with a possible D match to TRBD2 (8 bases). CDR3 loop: CASSDRLFGVAGRNIQYF. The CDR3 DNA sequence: TGTGCCAGCTCGGACAGGCTCTTTGGGGTAGCGGGGAGGAACATTCAGTACTTC.